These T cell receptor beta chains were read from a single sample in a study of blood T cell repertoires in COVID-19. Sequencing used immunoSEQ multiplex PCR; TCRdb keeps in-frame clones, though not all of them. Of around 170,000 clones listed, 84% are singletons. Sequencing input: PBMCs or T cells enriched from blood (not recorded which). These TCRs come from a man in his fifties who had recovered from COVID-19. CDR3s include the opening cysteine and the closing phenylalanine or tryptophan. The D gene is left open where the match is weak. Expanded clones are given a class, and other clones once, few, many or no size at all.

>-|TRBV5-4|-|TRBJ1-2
CASSLPTRGGPYGYTF
TGTGCCAGCAGCCTACCGACCCGGGGAGGTCCCTATGGCTACACCTTC
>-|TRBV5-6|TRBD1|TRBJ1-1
CASSPAPSGQSKGAFF
TGTGCCAGCAGTCCCGCCCCATCGGGACAGTCAAAAGGCGCTTTCTTT
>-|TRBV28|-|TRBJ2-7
CASSLQGSPYEQYF
TGTGCCAGCAGTTTACAGGGAAGTCCCTACGAGCAGTACTTC
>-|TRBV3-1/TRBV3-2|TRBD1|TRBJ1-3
CASSYTLQGSTSGNTIYF
TGTGCCAGCAGCTACACCCTACAGGGGTCAACCTCTGGAAACACCATATATTTT
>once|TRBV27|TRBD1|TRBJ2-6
CASSLGTGASGANVLTF
TGTGCCAGCAGTTTAGGGACAGGGGCGTCTGGGGCCAACGTCCTGACTTTC
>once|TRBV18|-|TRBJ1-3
CASSPGEPGNTIYF
TGTGCCAGCTCACCGGGAGAGCCTGGAAACACCATATATTTT
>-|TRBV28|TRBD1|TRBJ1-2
CATRGQRNYGYTF
TGTGCCACCCGGGGACAGCGAAACTATGGCTACACCTTC
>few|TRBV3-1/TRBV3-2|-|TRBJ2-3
CASSQAGSSGPYTDTQYF
TGTGCCAGCAGCCAAGCGGGTTCGAGCGGGCCCTACACAGATACGCAGTATTTT
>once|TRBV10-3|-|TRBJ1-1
CAISESIGRQEAFF
TGTGCCATCAGTGAGTCGATAGGCCGACAGGAAGCTTTCTTT
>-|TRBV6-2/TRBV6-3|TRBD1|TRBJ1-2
CASSSTGFGGYTF
TGTGCCAGCAGTTCGACAGGGTTTGGCGGCTACACCTTC
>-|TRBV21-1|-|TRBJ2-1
CARDVGLGKQFF
TGTGCCAGGGACGTAGGACTAGGAAAGCAGTTCTTC
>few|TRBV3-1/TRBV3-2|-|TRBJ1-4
CASSHGSGKLFF
TGTGCCAGCAGCCATGGCTCAGGAAAACTGTTTTTT
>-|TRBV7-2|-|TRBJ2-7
CASSSRGSVEYF
TGTGCCAGCAGCTCTCGGGGTAGTGTAGAGTACTTC
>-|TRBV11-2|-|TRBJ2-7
CASSLGGGREQYF
TGTGCCAGCAGCTTAGGCGGCGGGCGGGAGCAGTACTTC
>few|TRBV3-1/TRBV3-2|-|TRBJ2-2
CASSRDGGTGELFF
TGTGCCAGCAGCCGTGACGGGGGCACCGGGGAGCTGTTTTTT
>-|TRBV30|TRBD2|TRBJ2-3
CAWRTSGSTDTQYF
TGTGCCTGGCGGACTAGCGGGTCCACAGATACGCAGTATTTT
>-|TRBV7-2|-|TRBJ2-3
CASSLRRAPDTQYF
TGTGCCAGCAGCTTACGGCGGGCCCCAGATACGCAGTATTTT
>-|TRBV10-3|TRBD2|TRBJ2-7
CAISAGGTSPTYEQYF
TGTGCCATCTCGGCGGGGGGGACTAGCCCTACCTACGAGCAGTACTTC
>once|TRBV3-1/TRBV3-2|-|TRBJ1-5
CASSQGRGQPQHF
TGTGCCAGCAGCCAAGGACGAGGTCAGCCCCAGCATTTT
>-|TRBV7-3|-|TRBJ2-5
CASSSGLTETQYF
TGTGCCAGCAGCTCGGGACTTACGGAGACCCAGTACTTC
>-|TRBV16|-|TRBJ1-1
CASSPAGNTEAFF
TGTGCCAGCAGCCCCGCCGGGAACACTGAAGCTTTCTTT
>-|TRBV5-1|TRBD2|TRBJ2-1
CASSLVGGPNNEQFF
TGCGCCAGCAGCTTGGTGGGAGGGCCCAACAATGAGCAGTTCTTC
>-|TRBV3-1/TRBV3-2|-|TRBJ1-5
CASSRPGNSNQPQHF
TGTGCCAGCAGCCGGCCCGGGAATAGCAATCAGCCCCAGCATTTT
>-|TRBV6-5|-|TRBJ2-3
CASSYSSGDLTDTQYF
TGTGCCAGCAGTTACTCGTCGGGGGACCTCACAGATACGCAGTATTTT
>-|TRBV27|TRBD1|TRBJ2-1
CASTITGTGLGGQFF
TGTGCCAGCACCATAACCGGGACAGGCCTTGGAGGGCAGTTCTTC
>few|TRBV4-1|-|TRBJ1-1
CASSPITGRSNTEAFF
TGCGCCAGCAGCCCGATCACAGGACGATCGAACACTGAAGCTTTCTTT
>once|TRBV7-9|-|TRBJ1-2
CASSLQANYGYTF
TGTGCCAGCAGTTTACAGGCTAACTATGGCTACACCTTC
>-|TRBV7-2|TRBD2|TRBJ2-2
CASSLGLAGGPSTGELFF
TGTGCCAGCAGCTTAGGGCTAGCGGGGGGGCCGAGCACCGGGGAGCTGTTTTTT
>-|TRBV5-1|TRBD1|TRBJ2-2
CASSFPGTGDTGELFF
TGCGCCAGCAGCTTCCCCGGGACAGGGGACACCGGGGAGCTGTTTTTT
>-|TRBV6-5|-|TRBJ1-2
CASSYHGSGDPYGYTF
TGTGCCAGCAGTTACCACGGATCCGGAGATCCCTATGGCTACACCTTC